This TCR beta chain was captured in a study of identifying expanded T cells in peripheral blood. Study-wide points: Approximately two-week clone count variance significantly increased as total template count grew. Over approximately two and four weeks, about 16.4 and 19 clones changed, versus 1.2 between replicates.

Note on this clone: Its antigen is undetermined.

The J segment lost 2 bases and the V segment lost 4 bases, leaving 3 bases of the junction unmatched. The CDR3 contains 14 residues. Germline loops: CDR1 SGDLS, CDR2 YYNGEE. Data came from immunoSEQ multiplex PCR; TCRdb stores just in-frame clones and leaves some out. The table includes about 80,000 clones, about 90% detected once. Healthy donors had no documented immune events, such as infections, while sampled. The sequence was collected from a person aged 18-69 years in good health. The chain employs TRBV9 and TRBJ2-3; 8 bases agree with TRBD2. Material for sequencing was blood. CDR3: CASSPGGVTDTQYF. DNA for the CDR3: TGTGCCAGCAGCCCCGGGGGGGTCACAGATACGCAGTATTTT.